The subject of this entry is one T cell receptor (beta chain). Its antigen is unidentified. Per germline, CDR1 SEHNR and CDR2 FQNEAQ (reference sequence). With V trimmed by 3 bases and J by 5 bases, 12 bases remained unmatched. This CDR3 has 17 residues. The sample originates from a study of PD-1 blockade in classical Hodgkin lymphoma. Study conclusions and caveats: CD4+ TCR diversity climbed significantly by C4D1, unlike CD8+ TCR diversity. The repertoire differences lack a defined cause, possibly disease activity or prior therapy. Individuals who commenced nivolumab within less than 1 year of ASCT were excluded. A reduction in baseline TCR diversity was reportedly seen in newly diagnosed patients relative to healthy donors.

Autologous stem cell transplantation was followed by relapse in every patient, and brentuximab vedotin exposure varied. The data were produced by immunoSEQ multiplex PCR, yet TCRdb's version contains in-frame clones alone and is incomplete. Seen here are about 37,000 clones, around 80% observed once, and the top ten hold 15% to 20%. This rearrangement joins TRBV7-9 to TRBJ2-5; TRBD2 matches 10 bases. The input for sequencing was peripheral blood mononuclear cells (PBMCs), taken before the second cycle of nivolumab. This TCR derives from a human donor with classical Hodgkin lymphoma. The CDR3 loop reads CASSLGAILAGAETQYF. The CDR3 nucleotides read TGTGCCAGCAGCTTGGGGGCAATTCTAGCGGGGGCCGAGACCCAGTACTTC.